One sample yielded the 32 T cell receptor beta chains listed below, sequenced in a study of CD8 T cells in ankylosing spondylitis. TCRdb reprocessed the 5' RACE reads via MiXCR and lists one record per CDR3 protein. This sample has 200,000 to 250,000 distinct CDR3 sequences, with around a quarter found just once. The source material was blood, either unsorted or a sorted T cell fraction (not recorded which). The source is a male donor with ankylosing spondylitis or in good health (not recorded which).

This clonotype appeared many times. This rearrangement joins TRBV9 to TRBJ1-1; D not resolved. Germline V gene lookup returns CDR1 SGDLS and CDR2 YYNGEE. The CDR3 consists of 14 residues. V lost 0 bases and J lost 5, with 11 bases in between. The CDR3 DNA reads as TGTGCCAGCAGCGTAGAGGGCAGAAGAACTGAAGCTTTCTTT. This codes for CASSVEGRRTEAFF.

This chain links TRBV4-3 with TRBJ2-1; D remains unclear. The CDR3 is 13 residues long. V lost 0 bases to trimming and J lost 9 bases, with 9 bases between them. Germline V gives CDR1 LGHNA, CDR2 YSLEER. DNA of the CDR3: TGCGCCAGCAGCCAAGATAGGCTGAGTGAGCAGTTCTTC. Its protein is CASSQDRLSEQFF.

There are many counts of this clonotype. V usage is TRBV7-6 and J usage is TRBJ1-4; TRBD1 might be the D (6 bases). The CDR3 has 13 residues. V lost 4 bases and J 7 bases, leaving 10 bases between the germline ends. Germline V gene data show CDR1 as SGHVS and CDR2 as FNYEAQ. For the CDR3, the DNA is TGTGCCAGCAGCTGGGGGGGCGGTGAAAAACTGTTTTTT. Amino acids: CASSWGGGEKLFF.

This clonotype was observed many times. The CDR3 is CASSEQLNTDTQYF. The CDR3 region has the DNA TGTGCCAGCAGTGAGCAATTGAACACAGATACGCAGTATTTT. This sequence joins TRBV25-1 and TRBJ2-3; unclear D gene. V shed 3 bases and J shed 2 bases, with 9 bases lying between them. CDR1 and CDR2 from the germline V gene are MGHDK and SYGVNS. The CDR3 has 14 residues.

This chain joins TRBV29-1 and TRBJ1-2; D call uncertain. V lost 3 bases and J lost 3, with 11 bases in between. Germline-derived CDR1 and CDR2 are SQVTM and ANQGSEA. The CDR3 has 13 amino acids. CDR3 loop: CSVDPEGDYGYTF. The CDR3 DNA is TGCAGCGTTGACCCCGAAGGAGACTATGGCTACACCTTC. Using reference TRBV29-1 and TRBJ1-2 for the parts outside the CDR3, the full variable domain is SAVISQKPSRDICQRGTSLTIQCQVDSQVTMMFWYRQQPGQSLTLIATANQGSEATYESGFVIDKFPISRPNLTFSTLTVSNMSPEDSSIYLCSVDPEGDYGYTFGSGTRLTVV.

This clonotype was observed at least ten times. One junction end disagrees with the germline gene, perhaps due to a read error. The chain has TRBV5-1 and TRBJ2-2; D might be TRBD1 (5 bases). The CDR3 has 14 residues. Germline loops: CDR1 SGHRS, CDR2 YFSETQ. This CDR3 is CASSLTGNTGELFF. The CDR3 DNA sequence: TGTGCCAGCAGCTTAACAGGGAACACCGGGGAGCTGTTTTTT.

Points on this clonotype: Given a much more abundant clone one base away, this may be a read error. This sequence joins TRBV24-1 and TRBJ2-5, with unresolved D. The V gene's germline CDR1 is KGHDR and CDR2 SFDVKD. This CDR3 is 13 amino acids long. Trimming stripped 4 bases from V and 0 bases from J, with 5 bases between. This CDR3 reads CATSDGYQETQYF. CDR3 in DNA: TGTGCCACCAGTGACGGCTACCAAGAGACCCAGTACTTC.

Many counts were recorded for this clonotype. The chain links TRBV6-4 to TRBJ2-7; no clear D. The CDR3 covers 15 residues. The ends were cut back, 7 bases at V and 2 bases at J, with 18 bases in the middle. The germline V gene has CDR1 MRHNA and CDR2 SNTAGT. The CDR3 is CASMSTTVDAYEQYF. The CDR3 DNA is TGTGCCAGCATGAGCACGACGGTGGATGCCTACGAGCAGTACTTC.

The CDR3 sequence is CSARVGTSGSSTDTQYF. The CDR3 region has the DNA TGCAGTGCTAGAGTCGGGACTAGCGGATCTAGCACAGATACGCAGTATTTT. The gene calls are TRBV20-1 and TRBJ2-3, with 11 bases fitting TRBD2. The V gene's germline CDR1 is DFQATT and CDR2 SNEGSKA (reference sequence). The CDR3 is 17 amino acids. V shed 1 base, J shed 0 bases, and the junction held 6 bases outside the gene matches.

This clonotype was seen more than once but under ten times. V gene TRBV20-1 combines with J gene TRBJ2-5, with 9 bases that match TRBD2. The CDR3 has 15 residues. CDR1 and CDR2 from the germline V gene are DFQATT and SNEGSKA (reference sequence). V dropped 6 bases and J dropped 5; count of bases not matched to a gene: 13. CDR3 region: CSAPVGSGRGETQYF. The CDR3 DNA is TGCAGTGCCCCCGTGGGTAGCGGGAGAGGGGAGACCCAGTACTTC.

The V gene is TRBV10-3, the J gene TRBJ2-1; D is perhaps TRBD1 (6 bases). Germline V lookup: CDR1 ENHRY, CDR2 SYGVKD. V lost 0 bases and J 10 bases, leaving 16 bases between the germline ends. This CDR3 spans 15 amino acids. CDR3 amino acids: CAISESVTGIGEQFF. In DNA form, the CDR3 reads TGTGCCATCAGTGAGTCGGTCACAGGGATAGGGGAGCAGTTCTTC.

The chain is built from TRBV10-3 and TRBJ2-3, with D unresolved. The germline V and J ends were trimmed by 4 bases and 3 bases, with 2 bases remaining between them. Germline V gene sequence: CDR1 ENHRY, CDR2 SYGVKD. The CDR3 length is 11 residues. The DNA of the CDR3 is TGTGCCATCAGTGCGACAGATACGCAGTATTTT. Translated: CAISATDTQYF.

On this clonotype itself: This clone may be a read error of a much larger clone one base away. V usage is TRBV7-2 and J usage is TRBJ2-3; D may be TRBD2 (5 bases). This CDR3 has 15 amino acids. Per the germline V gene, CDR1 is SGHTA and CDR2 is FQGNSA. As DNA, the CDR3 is TGTGCCGGCAGCTTAGCGCTAACGGCTAGCCAACGTCAGTATTTT. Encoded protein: CAGSLALTASQRQYF.

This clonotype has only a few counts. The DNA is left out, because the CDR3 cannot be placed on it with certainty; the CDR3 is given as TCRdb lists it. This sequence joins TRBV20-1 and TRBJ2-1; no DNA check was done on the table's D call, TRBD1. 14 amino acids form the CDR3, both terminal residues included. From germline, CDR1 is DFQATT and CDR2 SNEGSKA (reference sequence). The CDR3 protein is CSASVASGSPGRFF.

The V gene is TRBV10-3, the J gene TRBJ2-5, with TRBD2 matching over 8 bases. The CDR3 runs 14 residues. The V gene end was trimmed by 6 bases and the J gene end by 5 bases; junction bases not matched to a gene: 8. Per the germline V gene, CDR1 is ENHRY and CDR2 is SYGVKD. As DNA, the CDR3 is TGTGCCATCAGGGACCCGGGACTAGGGGAGACCCAGTACTTC. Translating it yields CAIRDPGLGETQYF.

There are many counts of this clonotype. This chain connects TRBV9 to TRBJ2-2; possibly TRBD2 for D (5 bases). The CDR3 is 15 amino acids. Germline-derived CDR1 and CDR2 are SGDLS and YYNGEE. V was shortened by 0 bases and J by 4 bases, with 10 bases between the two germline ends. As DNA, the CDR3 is TGTGCCAGCAGCGTAGATGGGAGCCGCACCGGGGAGCTGTTTTTT. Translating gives CASSVDGSRTGELFF.

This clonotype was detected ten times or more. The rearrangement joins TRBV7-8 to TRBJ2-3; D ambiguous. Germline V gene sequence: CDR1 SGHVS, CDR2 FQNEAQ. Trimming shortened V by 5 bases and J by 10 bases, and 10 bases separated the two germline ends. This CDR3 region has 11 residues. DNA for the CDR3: TGTGCCAGCAGCCTACCCCCGGCGCAGTATTTT. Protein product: CASSLPPAQYF.

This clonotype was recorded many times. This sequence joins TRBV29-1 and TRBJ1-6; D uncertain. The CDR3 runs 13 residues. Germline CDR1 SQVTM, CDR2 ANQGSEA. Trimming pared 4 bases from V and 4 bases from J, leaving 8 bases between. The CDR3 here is CSVASGYNSPLHF. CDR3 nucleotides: TGCAGCGTTGCGTCGGGGTATAATTCACCCCTCCACTTT.

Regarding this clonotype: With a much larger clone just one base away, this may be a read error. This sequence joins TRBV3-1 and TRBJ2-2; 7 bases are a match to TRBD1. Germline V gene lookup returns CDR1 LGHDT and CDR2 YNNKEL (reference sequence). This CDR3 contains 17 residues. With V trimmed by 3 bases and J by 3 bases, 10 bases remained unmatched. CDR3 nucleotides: TGTGCCAGCAGCCACCAACAGGGGCTAGGGTACACCGGGGAGCTGTTTTTT. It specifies CASSHQQGLGYTGELFF. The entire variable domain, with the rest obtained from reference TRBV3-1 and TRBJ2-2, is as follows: DTAVSQTPKYLVTQMGNDKSIKCEQNLGHDTMYWYKQDSKKFLKIMFSYNNKELIINETVPNRFSPKSPDKAHLNLHINSLELGDSAVYFCASSHQQGLGYTGELFFGEGSRLTVL.

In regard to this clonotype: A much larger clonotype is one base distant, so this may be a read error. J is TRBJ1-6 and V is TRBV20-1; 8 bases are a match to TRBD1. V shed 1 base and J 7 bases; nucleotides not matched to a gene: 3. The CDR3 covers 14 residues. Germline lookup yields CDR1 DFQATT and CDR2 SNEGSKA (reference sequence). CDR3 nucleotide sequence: TGCAGTGCTAGAGGGACAGGGACAAATTCACCCCTCCACTTT. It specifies CSARGTGTNSPLHF.

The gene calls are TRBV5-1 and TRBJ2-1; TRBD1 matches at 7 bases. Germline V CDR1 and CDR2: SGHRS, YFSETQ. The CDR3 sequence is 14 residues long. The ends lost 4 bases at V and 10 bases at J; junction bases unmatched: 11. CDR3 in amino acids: CASSAGQVGFEQFF. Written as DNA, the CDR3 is TGCGCCAGCAGCGCAGGACAGGTGGGCTTCGAGCAGTTCTTC.

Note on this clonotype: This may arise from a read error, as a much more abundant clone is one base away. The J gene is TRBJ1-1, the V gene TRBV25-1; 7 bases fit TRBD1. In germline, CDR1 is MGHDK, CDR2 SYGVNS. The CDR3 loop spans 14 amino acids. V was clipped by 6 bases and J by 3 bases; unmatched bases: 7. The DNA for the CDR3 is TGTGCCAGCAGCCCAAGGGGGCCTGACACTGAAGCTTTCTTT. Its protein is CASSPRGPDTEAFF.

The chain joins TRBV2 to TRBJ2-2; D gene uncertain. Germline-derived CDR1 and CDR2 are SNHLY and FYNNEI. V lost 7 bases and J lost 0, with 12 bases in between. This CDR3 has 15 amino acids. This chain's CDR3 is CASTLSVANTGELFF. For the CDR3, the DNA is TGTGCCAGCACCCTGAGTGTTGCGAACACCGGGGAGCTGTTTTTT.

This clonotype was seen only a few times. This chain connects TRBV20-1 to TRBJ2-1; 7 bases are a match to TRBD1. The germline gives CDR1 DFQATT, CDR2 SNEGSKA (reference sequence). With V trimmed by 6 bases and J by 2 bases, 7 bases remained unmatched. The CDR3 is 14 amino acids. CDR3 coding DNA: TGCAGTGCCTTACAGGGGAGTACCTACAATGAGCAGTTCTTC. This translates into CSALQGSTYNEQFF.

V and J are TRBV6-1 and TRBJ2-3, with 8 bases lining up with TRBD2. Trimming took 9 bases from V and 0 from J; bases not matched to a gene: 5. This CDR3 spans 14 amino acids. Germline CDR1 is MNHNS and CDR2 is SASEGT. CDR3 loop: CASTSGTSTDTQYF. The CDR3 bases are TGTGCCAGTACTAGCGGCACTAGCACAGATACGCAGTATTTT.

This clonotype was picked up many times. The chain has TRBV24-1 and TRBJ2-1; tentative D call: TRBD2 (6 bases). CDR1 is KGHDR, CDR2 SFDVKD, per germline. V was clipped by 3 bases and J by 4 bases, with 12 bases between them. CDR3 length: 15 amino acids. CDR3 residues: CATSDPGLGYNEQFF. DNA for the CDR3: TGTGCCACCAGTGATCCGGGACTGGGTTACAATGAGCAGTTCTTC.

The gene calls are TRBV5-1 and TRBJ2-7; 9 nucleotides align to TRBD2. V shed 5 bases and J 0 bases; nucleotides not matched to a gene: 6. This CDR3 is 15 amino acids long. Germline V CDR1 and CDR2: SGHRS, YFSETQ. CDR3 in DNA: TGCGCCAGCAGGCCCGGACTAGCGACCTCCTACGAGCAGTACTTC. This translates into CASRPGLATSYEQYF.

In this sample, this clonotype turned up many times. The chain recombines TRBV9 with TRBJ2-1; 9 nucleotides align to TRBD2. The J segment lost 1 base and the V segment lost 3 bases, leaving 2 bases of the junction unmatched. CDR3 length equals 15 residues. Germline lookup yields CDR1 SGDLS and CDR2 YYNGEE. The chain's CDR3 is CASSASGGSYNEQFF. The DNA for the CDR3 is TGTGCCAGCAGCGCAAGCGGGGGGTCCTACAATGAGCAGTTCTTC.

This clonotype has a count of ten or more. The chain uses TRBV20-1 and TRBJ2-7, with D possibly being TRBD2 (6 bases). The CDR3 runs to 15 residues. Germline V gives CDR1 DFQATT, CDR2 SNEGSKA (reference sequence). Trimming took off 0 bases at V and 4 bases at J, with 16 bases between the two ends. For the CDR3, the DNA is TGCAGTGCTAGAGATGAACGGCGGGGAAGTTACGAGCAGTACTTC. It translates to CSARDERRGSYEQYF.

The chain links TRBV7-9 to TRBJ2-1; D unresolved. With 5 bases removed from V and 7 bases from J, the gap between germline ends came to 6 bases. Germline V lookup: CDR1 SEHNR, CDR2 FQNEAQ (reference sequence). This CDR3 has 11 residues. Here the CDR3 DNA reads TGTGCCAGCAGCCGTAAAAATGAGCAGTTCTTC. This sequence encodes CASSRKNEQFF.

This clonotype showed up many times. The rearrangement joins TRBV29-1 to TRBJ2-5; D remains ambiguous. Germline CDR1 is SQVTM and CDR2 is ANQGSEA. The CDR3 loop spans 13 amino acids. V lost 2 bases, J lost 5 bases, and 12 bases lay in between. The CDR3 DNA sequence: TGCAGCGTTGAACCCGGGTCCGGGGAGACCCAGTACTTC. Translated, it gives CSVEPGSGETQYF.

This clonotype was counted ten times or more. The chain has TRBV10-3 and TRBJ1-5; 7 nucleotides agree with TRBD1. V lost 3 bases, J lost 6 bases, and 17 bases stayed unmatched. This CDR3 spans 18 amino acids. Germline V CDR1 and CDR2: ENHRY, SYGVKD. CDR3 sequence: CAISDKILTGPARQPQHF. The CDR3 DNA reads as TGTGCCATCAGTGATAAAATACTGACAGGGCCAGCGCGTCAGCCCCAGCATTTT.